Listed here are 17 T cell receptor beta chains from one sample, sequenced in a study of blood T cell repertoires in COVID-19. Libraries were prepared by immunoSEQ multiplex PCR; TCRdb keeps only in-frame clonotypes and omits some of them. The sample carries hundreds of thousands of clones, about 90% recorded once. The sequencing input was peripheral blood. The receptor set was obtained from a young man with COVID-19, enrolled during active disease.

This clone was seen only once. The chain employs TRBV20-1 and TRBJ2-3; 7 bases fit TRBD2. Germline V lookup: CDR1 DFQATT, CDR2 SNEGSKA (reference sequence). V lost 3 bases to trimming and J lost 9 bases; unmatched junction nucleotides: 18. This CDR3 spans 16 amino acids. This chain's CDR3 is CSASKSGLAVMWTQYF. The CDR3 nucleotides are TGCAGTGCTAGTAAATCGGGGCTAGCGGTTATGTGGACGCAGTATTTT.

The chain joins TRBV11-2 to TRBJ2-5; maybe TRBD2 (6 bases). This CDR3 has 16 amino acids. The germline V gene has CDR1 SGHAT and CDR2 FQNNGV. V was shortened by 0 bases and J by 4 bases, with 15 bases between the two germline ends. The CDR3 DNA is TGTGCCAGCAGCTTAGATTGGTGGCGGGGTGGAGAGACCCAGTACTTC. This translates into CASSLDWWRGGETQYF.

V and J are TRBV7-9 and TRBJ2-1; 9 bases are shared with TRBD2. The germline V gene has CDR1 SEHNR and CDR2 FQNEAQ (reference sequence). Germline trimming cut 4 bases from V and 8 bases from J; bases unmatched to any gene: 12. CDR3 length: 16 amino acids. The CDR3 DNA follows: TGTGCCAGCAGCTACCCTTACGGGACTAGCCGCGATGAGCAGTTCTTC. Protein product: CASSYPYGTSRDEQFF.

The CDR3 is CATSGPGRIRNEQFF. The CDR3, as DNA: TGTGCCACCAGTGGCCCGGGTAGAATTAGGAATGAGCAGTTCTTC. The V call is TRBV24-1, the J call TRBJ2-1; D is unclear. The CDR3 extends over 15 amino acids. Germline CDR1 and CDR2: KGHDR and SFDVKD. V lost 5 bases, J lost 7 bases, and 17 bases lay in between.

The chain joins TRBV3-1 (or the pseudogene TRBV3-2) to TRBJ2-7; 9 bases align to TRBD1. The V gene's germline CDR1 is LGHDT and CDR2 YNNKEL (reference sequence). The CDR3 spans 12 residues. With 6 bases clipped from V and 7 bases from J, the junction kept 4 bases outside the gene matches. CDR3: CASSTGGGEQYF. Written as DNA, the CDR3 is TGTGCCAGCAGTACAGGGGGCGGGGAGCAGTACTTC.

The CDR3 protein is CASSLDGGAYNEQFF. The CDR3 bases are TGTGCCAGCAGCTTGGACGGGGGGGCCTACAATGAGCAGTTCTTC. The chain joins TRBV5-4 to TRBJ2-1; 8 nucleotides agree with TRBD2. Germline CDR1 is SGHNT and CDR2 is YYREEE (reference sequence). This CDR3 is 15 amino acids long. Trimming at V came to 0 bases and at J to 2 bases, leaving 1 base not matched to a gene.

CDR3 coding DNA: TGTGCCAGCAGTTTACCCGGGGACTACGAGCAGTACTTC. It specifies CASSLPGDYEQYF. The V and J genes are TRBV12-3 or TRBV12-4 and TRBJ2-7, with D possibly matching TRBD2 (5 bases). This CDR3 spans 13 amino acids. Deletions cut 2 bases from V and 3 bases from J, with 8 bases between.

The J gene is TRBJ2-2, the V gene TRBV5-1, with 12 bases lining up with TRBD2. The CDR3 consists of 16 residues. Unmatched junction bases numbered 6, after V lost 3 bases and J lost 6 bases. CDR1 and CDR2 (germline): SGHRS, YFSETQ. The CDR3 is CASSSSGGAVSGELFF. In DNA, the CDR3 is TGCGCCAGCAGCTCTAGCGGGGGGGCCGTGTCCGGGGAGCTGTTTTTT. The complete variable domain, with remaining parts taken from reference TRBV5-1 and TRBJ2-2, reads KAGVTQTPRYLIKTRGQQVTLSCSPISGHRSVSWYQQTPGQGLQFLFEYFSETQRNKGNFPGRFSGRQFSNSRSEMNVSTLELGDSALYLCASSSSGGAVSGELFFGEGSRLTVL.

This clone was recorded only once. The chain carries TRBV13 and TRBJ1-2; 9 nucleotides line up with TRBD1. The CDR3 extends over 16 amino acids. V gave up 5 bases and J gave up 5 bases; unmatched junction bases: 12. Germline CDR1 is PRHDT and CDR2 is FYEKMQ (reference sequence). The CDR3 DNA reads TGTGCCAGCAGCCCCCCGACAGGGGGACTTAATTATGGCTACACCTTC. Translated, it gives CASSPPTGGLNYGYTF.

J is TRBJ2-3 and V is TRBV5-4, with 8 bases identical to TRBD2. The CDR3 is 14 amino acids. Trimming cost V 4 bases and J 5 bases; bases outside gene matches: 6. Germline V lookup: CDR1 SGHNT, CDR2 YYREEE (reference sequence). The CDR3 reads CASSAREEGDTQYF. The CDR3 bases are TGTGCCAGCAGCGCGCGGGAGGAAGGAGATACGCAGTATTTT.

The chain uses TRBV7-2 and TRBJ1-1, with 7 bases aligning to TRBD1. Germline CDR1 and CDR2: SGHTA and FQGNSA. The junction had 4 bases not matched to a gene; V was cut back by 8 bases and J by 1 base. The CDR3 has 13 residues. CDR3 loop: CASRQGWNTEAFF. The CDR3 nucleotides read TGTGCCAGCCGACAGGGTTGGAACACTGAAGCTTTCTTT. Filled out from reference TRBV7-2 and TRBJ1-1, the complete variable domain reads GAGVSQSPSNKVTEKGKDVELRCDPISGHTALYWYRQSLGQGLEFLIYFQGNSAPDKSGLPSDRFSAERTGGSVSTLTIQRTQQEDSAVYLCASRQGWNTEAFFGQGTRLTVV.

This clone appeared once. V gene TRBV7-7 combines with J gene TRBJ2-1; 8 bases map to TRBD2. Germline V gene sequence: CDR1 SSHAT, CDR2 FNYEAQ (reference sequence). This CDR3 has 13 amino acids. Trimming cost V 5 bases and J 10 bases; bases outside gene matches: 7. CDR3 sequence (DNA): TGTGCCAGCAGCAGCGGGGGCCCCAGGGAGCAGTTCTTC. Its translation: CASSSGGPREQFF.

The chain links TRBV2 to TRBJ1-6; TRBD1 aligns across 8 bases. V trimming: 8 bases; J trimming: 8 bases; junction bases outside the gene matches: 5. There are 13 residues in the CDR3. CDR1 SNHLY and CDR2 FYNNEI come from the germline V gene. The CDR3 nucleotides read TGTGCCAGCGTAGACAGGGGAGATTCACCCCTCCACTTT. Translated, it gives CASVDRGDSPLHF. Full variable domain (remainder filled in from reference TRBV2 and TRBJ1-6): EPEVTQTPSHQVTQMGQEVILRCVPISNHLYFYWYRQILGQKVEFLVSFYNNEISEKSEIFDDQFSVERPDGSNFTLKIRSTKLEDSAMYFCASVDRGDSPLHFGNGTRLTVT.

The rearrangement links TRBV9 to TRBJ1-6; 7 bases are a match to TRBD1. CDR3 size: 15 residues. Germline V gene data show CDR1 as SGDLS and CDR2 as YYNGEE. V trimming: 4 bases; J trimming: 7 bases; junction bases outside the gene matches: 8. The CDR3 nucleotides are TGTGCCAGCAGCACGTCCGGGACAGCAAATTCACCCCTCCACTTT. This sequence encodes CASSTSGTANSPLHF.

The chain uses TRBV6-1 and TRBJ2-7; 12 bases map to TRBD2. The CDR3 loop spans 16 amino acids. Per the germline V gene, CDR1 is MNHNS and CDR2 is SASEGT. V trimming: 3 bases; J trimming: 1 base; junction bases outside the gene matches: 4. The CDR3 sequence is CASSDSGLAGSYEQYF. As DNA, the CDR3 is TGTGCCAGCAGTGATAGTGGACTAGCGGGGTCCTACGAGCAGTACTTC.

The chain carries TRBV30 and TRBJ2-3; TRBD2 matches at 10 bases. CDR3 length: 15 residues. After removal of 0 bases from V and 4 bases from J, the junction contained 4 bases not matched to a gene. The V gene's germline CDR1 is GTSNPN and CDR2 SVGIG (reference sequence). The CDR3 protein is CAWSVLAGGADTQYF. As DNA, the CDR3 is TGTGCCTGGAGTGTATTAGCGGGAGGCGCAGATACGCAGTATTTT.

This clone was seen only once. V usage is TRBV11-2 and J usage is TRBJ2-5; D possibly corresponds to TRBD2 (6 bases). Germline lookup yields CDR1 SGHAT and CDR2 FQNNGV. The V and J ends lost 0 bases and 5 bases respectively, with 13 bases between them. This CDR3 is built from 15 residues. CDR3 protein: CASSLELLAGETQYF. The CDR3 DNA reads as TGTGCCAGCAGCTTAGAATTACTAGCCGGGGAGACCCAGTACTTC.